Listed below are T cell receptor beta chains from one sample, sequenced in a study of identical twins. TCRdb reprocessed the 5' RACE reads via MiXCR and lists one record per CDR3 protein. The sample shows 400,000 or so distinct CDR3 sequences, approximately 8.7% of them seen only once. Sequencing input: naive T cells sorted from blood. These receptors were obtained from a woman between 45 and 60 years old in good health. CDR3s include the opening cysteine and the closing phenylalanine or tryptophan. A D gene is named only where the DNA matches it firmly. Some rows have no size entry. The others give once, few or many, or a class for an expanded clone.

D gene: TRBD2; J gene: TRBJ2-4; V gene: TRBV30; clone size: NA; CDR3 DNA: TGTGCCTGGAGTCGCGGGGGGAGGCCGCAGTACTTC; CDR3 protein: CAWSRGGRPQYF
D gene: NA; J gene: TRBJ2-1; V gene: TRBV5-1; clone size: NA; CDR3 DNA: TGCGCCAGCAGCTTGGAAGCCCTCGGGGAGCAGTTCTTC; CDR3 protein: CASSLEALGEQFF
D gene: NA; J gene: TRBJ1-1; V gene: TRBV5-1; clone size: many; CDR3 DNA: TGCGCCAGCAACCAGGGCGGGGTGAACACTGAAGCTTTCTTT; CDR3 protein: CASNQGGVNTEAFF
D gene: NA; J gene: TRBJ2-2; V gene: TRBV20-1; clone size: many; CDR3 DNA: TGCAGTGCTAGAGTGAACCACCCGGGCCCCGGGATCACCGGGGAGCTGTTTTTT; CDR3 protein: CSARVNHPGPGITGELFF
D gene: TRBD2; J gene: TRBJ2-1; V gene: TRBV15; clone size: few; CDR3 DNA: TGTGCCACCAGCAGAGAACTAGCGGGAGGCAATGAGCAGTTCTTC; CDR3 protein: CATSRELAGGNEQFF
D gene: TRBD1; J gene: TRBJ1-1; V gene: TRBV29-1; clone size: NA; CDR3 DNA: TGCAGCATGAACCGGGACAGTAACACTGAAGCTTTCTTT; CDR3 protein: CSMNRDSNTEAFF
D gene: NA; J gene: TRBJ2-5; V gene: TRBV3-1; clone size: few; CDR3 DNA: TGTGCCAGCAGCCAAGATCGGCAGGGCGCCTATCGGAACCAGTACTTC; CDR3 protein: CASSQDRQGAYRNQYF
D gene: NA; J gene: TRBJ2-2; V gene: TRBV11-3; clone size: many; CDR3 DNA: TGTGCCAGCAGGTTCACAGGAGTCGGCACCGGGGAGCTGTTTTTT; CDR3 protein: CASRFTGVGTGELFF
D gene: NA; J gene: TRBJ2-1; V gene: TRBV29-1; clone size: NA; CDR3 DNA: TGCAGCGTCCGAAAGGGGGAGTCCGGAGAGCAGTTCTTC; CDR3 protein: CSVRKGESGEQFF
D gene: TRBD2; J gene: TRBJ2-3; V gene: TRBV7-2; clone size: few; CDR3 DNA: TGTGCCAGCAGTCCCGGGACTATTGCAGATACGCAGTATTTT; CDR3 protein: CASSPGTIADTQYF
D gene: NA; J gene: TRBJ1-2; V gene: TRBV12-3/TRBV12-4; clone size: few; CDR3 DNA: TGTGCCAGCGAAAAGGTGGGCTATGGCTACACCTTC; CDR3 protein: CASEKVGYGYTF
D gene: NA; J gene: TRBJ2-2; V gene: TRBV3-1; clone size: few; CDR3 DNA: TGTGCCAGCAGCCCCCCCTTCCCGGGACTGAACACCGGGGAGCTGTTTTTT; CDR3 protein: CASSPPFPGLNTGELFF
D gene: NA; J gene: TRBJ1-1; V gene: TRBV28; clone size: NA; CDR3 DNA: TGTGCCAGCAGTTTAGGAATGACGAACACTGAAGCTTTCTTT; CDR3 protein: CASSLGMTNTEAFF
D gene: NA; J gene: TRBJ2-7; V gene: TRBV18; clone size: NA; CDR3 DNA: TGTGCCAGCTCACCACCCCCAGGGGAGGATGACGAGCAGTACTTC; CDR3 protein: CASSPPPGEDDEQYF
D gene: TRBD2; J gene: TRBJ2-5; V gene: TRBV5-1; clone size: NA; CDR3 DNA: TGCGCCAGCAGCTTGGCCGGGCTAGCGGGAGTCCAAGAGACCCAGTACTTC; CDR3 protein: CASSLAGLAGVQETQYF
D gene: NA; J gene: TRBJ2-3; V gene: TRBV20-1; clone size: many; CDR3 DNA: TGCAGTGCCCCAGGGGCCGCCACAGATACGCAGTATTTT; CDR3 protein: CSAPGAATDTQYF
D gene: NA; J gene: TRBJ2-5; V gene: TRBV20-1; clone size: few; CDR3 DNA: TGCAGTGCTAGAGGGGAGACCCAGTACTTC; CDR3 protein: CSARGETQYF
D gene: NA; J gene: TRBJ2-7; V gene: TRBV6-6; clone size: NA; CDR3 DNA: TGTGCCAGCAGTTACTCAATGGCTAGCTTAGGCTACGAGCAGTACTTC; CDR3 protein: CASSYSMASLGYEQYF
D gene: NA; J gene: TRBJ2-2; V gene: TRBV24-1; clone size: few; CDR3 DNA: TGTGCCACCAGTGATCTGGACAGTACCGGGGAGCTGTTTTTT; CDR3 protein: CATSDLDSTGELFF
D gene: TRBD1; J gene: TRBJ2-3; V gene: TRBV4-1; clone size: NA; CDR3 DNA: TGCGCCAGCAGCCAAGGGGACAGGGGGACAGATACGCAGTATTTT; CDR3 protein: CASSQGDRGTDTQYF
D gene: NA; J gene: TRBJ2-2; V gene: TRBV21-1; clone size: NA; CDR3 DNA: TGTGCCAGCAGCAACCGGAGTACCGGGGAGCTGTTTTTT; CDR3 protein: CASSNRSTGELFF
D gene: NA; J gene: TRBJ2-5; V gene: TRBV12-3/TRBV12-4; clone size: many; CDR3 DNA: TGTGCCAGCGGACCAACAGGGTCCCAAGAGACCCAGTACTTC; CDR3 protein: CASGPTGSQETQYF